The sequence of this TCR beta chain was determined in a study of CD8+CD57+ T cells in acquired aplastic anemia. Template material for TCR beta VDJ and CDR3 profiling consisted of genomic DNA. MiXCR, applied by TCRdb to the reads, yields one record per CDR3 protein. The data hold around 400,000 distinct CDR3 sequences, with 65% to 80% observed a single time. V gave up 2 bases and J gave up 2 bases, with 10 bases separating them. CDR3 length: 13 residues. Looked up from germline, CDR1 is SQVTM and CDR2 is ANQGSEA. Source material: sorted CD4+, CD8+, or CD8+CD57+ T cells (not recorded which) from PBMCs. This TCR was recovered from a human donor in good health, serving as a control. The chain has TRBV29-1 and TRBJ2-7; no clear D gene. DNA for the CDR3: TGCAGCGTTGAAACTGGTTCACCCTACGAGCAGTACTTC. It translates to CSVETGSPYEQYF.